Each of the 4 T cell receptor delta chains below was sequenced from the same sample in a study of gamma-delta T cells after stem cell transplantation. TCRdb reprocessed the RT-PCR reads using CATT. The data show roughly 14,000 delta-chain clones, roughly 9.1% seen once. Sequencing input: gamma-delta T cells. The receptors were sampled from a human donor. It is not recorded whose cells these are; they may come from a transplant donor.

This clone has just a few counts. A far larger clone is one base from this, pointing to a likely read error. Within the sample, other DNA sequences also encode this same CDR3. The chain combines TRDV2 with TRDJ1; 11 nucleotides agree with TRDD3. CDR1 and CDR2 from the germline V gene are GEAIGNYY and EKD. The CDR3 contains 19 residues. The CDR3 DNA reads as TGCGCCTGTGACGGCTTACTGGGGGATAATGAGGTGGGCACCGATAAACTCATCTTT. It codes for CACDGLLGDNEVGTDKLIF.

About this clone: The TCRdb protein comes from a much larger clone and disagrees with this DNA's translation at residue 12, likely due to a read error; the protein given here is derived from the DNA. The V gene is TRDV2, the J gene TRDJ3, with 12 nucleotides matching TRDD3. CDR3 length: 21 residues. The V and J ends lost 0 bases and 0 bases, in that order; junction bases with no gene match: 8. The V gene's germline CDR1 is GEAIGNYY and CDR2 EKD. CDR3 in amino acids: CACDTLTGGYKRSWDTRQMFF. For the CDR3, the DNA is TGTGCCTGTGACACCCTTACTGGGGGATACAAGCGCTCCTGGGACACCCGACAGATGTTTTTC.

In the case of this clone: The likely explanation is a read error, given a far larger clone one base away. The same CDR3 can be traced to other DNA sequences in this sample. The CDR3 nucleotides are TGTGCCTGTGACACTCTGGGGGATACTTACACCGATAAGCTCATCTTT. Protein: CACDTLGDTYTDKLIF. The V gene is TRDV2, the J gene TRDJ1; 11 bases agree with TRDD3. Germline lookup yields CDR1 GEAIGNYY and CDR2 EKD. The CDR3 extends over 16 amino acids.

In its sample, this clone was seen a few times. This clone may be a read error of a much larger clone one base away. The chain employs TRDV2 and TRDJ1; D may be TRDD3 (5 bases). Germline CDR1 reads GEAIGNYY; CDR2 reads EKD. The V end was cut by 3 bases, the J end by 4 bases, with 26 bases between. This CDR3 is 18 amino acids long. The DNA for the CDR3 is TGTGCCTGTGACCCCATTCTAGGCCGGGTGATACAGGGCGATAAACTCATCTTT. It specifies CACDPILGRVIQGDKLIF.